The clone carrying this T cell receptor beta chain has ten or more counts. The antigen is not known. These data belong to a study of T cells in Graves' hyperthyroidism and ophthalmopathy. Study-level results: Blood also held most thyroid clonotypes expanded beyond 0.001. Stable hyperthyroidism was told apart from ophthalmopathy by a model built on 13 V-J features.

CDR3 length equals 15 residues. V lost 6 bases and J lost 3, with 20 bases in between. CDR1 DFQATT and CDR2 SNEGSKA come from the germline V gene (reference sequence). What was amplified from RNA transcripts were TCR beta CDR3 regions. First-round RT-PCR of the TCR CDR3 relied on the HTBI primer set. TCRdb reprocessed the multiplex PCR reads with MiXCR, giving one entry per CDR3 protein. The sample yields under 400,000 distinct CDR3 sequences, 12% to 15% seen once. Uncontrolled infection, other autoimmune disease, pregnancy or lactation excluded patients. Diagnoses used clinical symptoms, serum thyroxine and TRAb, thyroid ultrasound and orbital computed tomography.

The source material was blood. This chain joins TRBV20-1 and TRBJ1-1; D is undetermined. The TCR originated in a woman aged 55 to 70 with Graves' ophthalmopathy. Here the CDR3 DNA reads TGCAGTGCCCCAGGAGGGATGGGGTTGGACACTGAAGCTTTCTTT. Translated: CSAPGGMGLDTEAFF.